The entry that follows covers one TCR beta chain sequence. Its antigen remains unidentified. The data are from a study of cytomegalovirus exposure and HLA in healthy donors. Study conclusions and caveats: Later on, analysis showed that most CMV-associated TCR beta chains appeared to be HLA-restricted. Common viral pathogens (according to a later analysis) appeared linked to several of the most significant clusters. Under in vitro conditions, a few CMV-associated chains were confirmed as specific for CMV antigens.

In the PCR, 60 Vbeta and 13 Jbeta primers were used. The repertoire was sequenced with immunoSEQ multiplex PCR; TCRdb's copy has only in-frame clones and lacks some. Here the sample spans about 100,000 clones, 76% being singletons. Germline V gene lookup returns CDR1 SQVTM and CDR2 ANQGSEA. The trim removed 7 bases at V and 3 bases at J, leaving 5 bases unmatched. The CDR3 extends over 12 amino acids. V and J are TRBV29-1 and TRBJ2-7, with TRBD2 identical over 8 bases. This receptor was taken from a woman aged 55-69 years in good health and CMV-seropositive. Sequenced input: PBMCs. The CDR3 reads CSATSGLYEQYF. CDR3 sequence (DNA): TGCAGCGCCACTAGCGGACTCTACGAGCAGTACTTC.